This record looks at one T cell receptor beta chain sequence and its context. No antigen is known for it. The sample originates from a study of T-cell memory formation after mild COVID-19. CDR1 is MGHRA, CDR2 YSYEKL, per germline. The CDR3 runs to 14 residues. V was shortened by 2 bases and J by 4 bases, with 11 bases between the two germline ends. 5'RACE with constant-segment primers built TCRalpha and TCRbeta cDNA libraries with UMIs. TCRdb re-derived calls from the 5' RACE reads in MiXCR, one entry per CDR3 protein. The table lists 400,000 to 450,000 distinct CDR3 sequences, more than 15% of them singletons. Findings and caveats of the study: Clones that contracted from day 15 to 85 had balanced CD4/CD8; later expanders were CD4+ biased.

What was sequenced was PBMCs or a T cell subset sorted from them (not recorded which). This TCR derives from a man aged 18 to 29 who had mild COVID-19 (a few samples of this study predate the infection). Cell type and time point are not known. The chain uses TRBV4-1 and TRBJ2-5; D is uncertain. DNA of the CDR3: TGCGCCAGCAGCCAAAGTCATCCGGGAGAGACCCAGTACTTC. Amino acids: CASSQSHPGETQYF.